This entry describes one T cell receptor (beta chain). This sample was taken from a study of T cell changes during pregnancy in multiple sclerosis. Only in-frame clones appear in the TCRdb table, and some are missing; sequencing was by immunoSEQ multiplex PCR. This table holds about 62,000 clones, around 93% found once. The CDR3 contains 18 residues. The germline gives CDR1 SGHRS, CDR2 YFSETQ. V lost 1 base and J lost 5, with 22 bases in between. This material consisted of CD8+ T cells from peripheral blood mononuclear cells, taken in the second trimester of pregnancy. This TCR was recovered from a female donor with multiple sclerosis, enrolled in a pregnancy study. The V and J genes are TRBV5-1 and TRBJ2-1; D remains unclear. The CDR3 reads CASSLWVLRYTEHNEQFF. DNA for the CDR3: TGCGCCAGCAGCTTGTGGGTTTTGCGGTACACGGAGCACAATGAGCAGTTCTTC.